These 11 T cell receptor beta chains share one sample of origin, sequenced in a study of blood T cells in healthy people across ages. PCR was performed a second time for 7 to 11 cycles using a sample-barcoded 5' primer and a J-beta primer mix. TCRdb independently ran MiXCR on the 5' RACE reads; one entry per CDR3 protein. The data contain roughly 2 million distinct CDR3 sequences, approximately 50% of them seen just once; the ten biggest clones take up more than 2%. Source material: blood. These receptors all stem from a middle-aged woman in good health.

The V and J genes are TRBV7-3 and TRBJ2-1; 10 bases are a match to TRBD1. V lost 5 bases and J lost 3; bases outside the gene matches: 7. The V gene's germline CDR1 is SGHTA and CDR2 FQGTGA. The CDR3 sequence is 16 residues long. The CDR3 bases are TGTGCCAGCAGCAACCCCGGGACAGGGGACTACAATGAGCAGTTCTTC. This sequence encodes CASSNPGTGDYNEQFF.

The CDR3 loop reads CSASEYRTGTTNEKLFF. CDR3 sequence (DNA): TGCAGTGCTAGCGAATACCGGACGGGGACAACTAATGAAAAACTGTTTTTT. The J gene is TRBJ1-4, the V gene TRBV20-1, with D unresolved. Germline loops: CDR1 DFQATT, CDR2 SNEGSKA (reference sequence). V gave up 3 bases and J gave up 0 bases, with 17 bases separating them. This CDR3 has 17 residues.

This clonotype was observed once. The J gene is TRBJ2-1, the V gene TRBV6-2 or TRBV6-3; D is ambiguous. The CDR3 length is 14 residues. V lost 7 bases and J 5 bases, leaving 15 bases between the germline ends. Per the germline V gene, CDR1 is MNHEY and CDR2 is SVGEGT. The CDR3 sequence is CASTSRTVNNEQFF. CDR3 bases: TGTGCCAGCACCTCCCGGACGGTCAACAATGAGCAGTTCTTC.

The chain has TRBV5-1 and TRBJ2-3, with 8 bases fitting TRBD1. J gave up 0 bases and V 9 bases, and 12 bases lay outside the gene matches. This CDR3 has 16 amino acids. The germline V gene encodes CDR1 SGHRS and CDR2 YFSETQ. CDR3 sequence reads: CATKGTGRGSTDTQYF. The CDR3, as DNA: TGCGCCACCAAGGGGACAGGTCGGGGGAGCACAGATACGCAGTATTTT.

The rearrangement joins TRBV27 to TRBJ2-5, with 8 bases aligning to TRBD1. V was pared by 4 bases and J by 6 bases, with 4 bases of the junction left unmatched. Germline loops: CDR1 MNHEY, CDR2 SMNVEV (reference sequence). CDR3 size: 13 residues. CDR3 sequence: CASSYRGEKTQYF. The CDR3 bases are TGTGCCAGCAGTTACAGGGGGGAAAAGACCCAGTACTTC.

This clonotype was detected a few times. The V and J genes are TRBV6-5 and TRBJ2-3; no reliable D call. The CDR3 spans 15 residues. V dropped 2 bases and J dropped 2 bases, with 11 bases sitting between them. The germline gives CDR1 MNHEY, CDR2 SVGAGI. CDR3 bases: TGTGCCAGCAGTTACGGGGTTGAAAACACAGATACGCAGTATTTT. Its translation is CASSYGVENTDTQYF.

This clonotype was observed a few times. The gene calls are TRBV6-2 or TRBV6-3 and TRBJ2-5; D remains unclear. This CDR3 region has 14 residues. Trimming took 7 bases from V and 2 from J, leaving 14 bases between them. CDR1 MNHEY and CDR2 SVGEGT come from the germline V gene. The chain's CDR3 is CASKYPAVQETQYF. CDR3 in DNA: TGTGCCAGCAAATATCCGGCAGTACAAGAGACCCAGTACTTC.

The chain links TRBV9 to TRBJ2-1; 7 bases align to TRBD2. V lost 4 bases, J lost 3 bases, and 7 bases stayed unmatched. CDR3 length: 15 residues. Germline V lookup: CDR1 SGDLS, CDR2 YYNGEE. The DNA of the CDR3 is TGTGCCAGCAGCAACGGGACTACTTACTACAATGAGCAGTTCTTC. It encodes CASSNGTTYYNEQFF.

The chain combines TRBV6-2 or TRBV6-3 with TRBJ2-1; D remains ambiguous. Germline CDR1 and CDR2: MNHEY and SVGEGT. This CDR3 is 14 amino acids long. The V end lost 0 bases, the J end lost 5 bases, and 8 bases lay between the germline ends. The CDR3 spells CASSYSSADNEQFF. The DNA for the CDR3 is TGTGCCAGCAGTTACTCTTCGGCAGACAATGAGCAGTTCTTC.

The rearrangement links TRBV6-1 to TRBJ1-2, with a possible D match to TRBD1 (6 bases). The CDR3 is made up of 12 amino acids. CDR1 is MNHNS, CDR2 SASEGT, per germline. Trimming took 7 bases from V and 3 from J, leaving 9 bases between them. The CDR3 coding sequence is TGTGCCAGCACCGGGACATACTATGGCTACACCTTC. Its translation is CASTGTYYGYTF.

The chain's CDR3 is CASSLGGSGYNEQFF. CDR3 bases: TGCGCCAGCAGCTTGGGTGGTAGCGGTTACAATGAGCAGTTCTTC. The rearrangement uses TRBV5-1 and TRBJ2-1; possible D gene TRBD2, 6 bases. CDR3 size: 15 residues. Germline CDR1 reads SGHRS; CDR2 reads YFSETQ. V lost 0 bases, J lost 4 bases, and 11 bases lay in between. The entire variable domain, with the rest obtained from reference TRBV5-1 and TRBJ2-1, is as follows: KAGVTQTPRYLIKTRGQQVTLSCSPISGHRSVSWYQQTPGQGLQFLFEYFSETQRNKGNFPGRFSGRQFSNSRSEMNVSTLELGDSALYLCASSLGGSGYNEQFFGPGTRLTVL.